This T cell receptor beta chain comes out of a study of brain T cells in children with intractable seizures. Only cases whose brain tissue showed the highest T cell transcript signatures were sequenced. Pre-surgery treatment included at least one anti-epileptic drug. CDR3 size: 13 residues. Germline trimming cut 5 bases from V and 8 bases from J; bases unmatched to any gene: 7. The V gene's germline CDR1 is SNHLY and CDR2 FYNNEI. This table comes from immunoSEQ multiplex PCR, and its TCRdb copy is limited to in-frame clones, with some not included. Seen here are about 80,000 clones, 91% observed once, and the top ten hold roughly 24%.

The TCR comes from a girl aged 2 to 10 with Rasmussen encephalitis and intractable seizures. The V call is TRBV2, the J call TRBJ1-2; 8 bases map to TRBD1. The sample was peripheral blood, taken at surgery. The CDR3 DNA reads TGTGCCAGCAGTCCGGACAGGGCCCGGGGCTACACCTTC. Its translation is CASSPDRARGYTF.